What follows describes a single T cell receptor (beta chain). Its antigen is not yet known. No much larger clonotype is one base removed from it; base qualities were not supplied. This sample is part of a study of blood T cell repertoires in COVID-19 (dated by TCRdb to the early 2020s). A note on the overall study: The collaborator samples originated in the United States, Italy and Spain and spanned the acute and convalescent phases of COVID-19. The prospective study material was composed of cDNA or gDNA derived from T cells, B-cell-depleted T cells, or PBMCs. Subjects who had been exposed to COVID-19, were actively infected with it, or had recovered from it provided the deeply sampled blood TCRbeta repertoires that made up the dataset. The repertoires were released in a freely available public database meant as a resource for research on the immune response to SARS-CoV-2. The samples were drawn from two sources: the first 160 participants of the ongoing ImmuneRACE study, and 1,000 to 1,500 subjects contributed by 6 global collaborators. Sample metadata almost always included a de-identified subject ID, COVID-19 status, age in years and sex. HLA class I and class II types, where available, came from metadata supplied by the sample provider rather than from assay-based typing.

After removal of 3 bases from V and 5 bases from J, the junction retains 9 bases not matched to a gene. The germline V gene (reference sequence) provides CDR1 SEHNR and CDR2 FQNEAQ. Including the terminal cysteine and phenylalanine, the CDR3 comprises 15 residues. Only the CDR3 part of the read is kept: 45 bases, read in frame from the first base. Results and caveats for the whole study, not just this receptor: Clinical and demographic metadata were provided uncurated, with the amount varying by source and participant.

TCRbeta CDR3 regions were amplified from genomic DNA using the immunoSEQ Assay, a bias-controlled multiplex PCR. The source study handled its data this way. The number of nucleated cells in each sample was estimated from the amplification of reference gene primers within the assay. Sequence reads were collapsed and filtered to measure the absolute abundance of every unique TCRbeta CDR3 rearrangement. Productive Simpson clonality was computed per sample as the square root of Simpson's diversity index over productive rearrangements. Held by TCRdb, this immuneACCESS table contains in-frame sequences only and omits some clones. Under half of the omission traces to an unresolved V gene where checked; the cause of the rest is unknown. V and J calls and clone size come straight from that table; D and trimming were deduced from the DNA. The sample table contains some 120,000 clones; only one count was recorded for around nine tenths of them. The top ten hold more than 3% of the sample.

Each collaborating institution followed its own protocols to collect whole blood in K2EDTA tubes. For TCRbeta analysis, collaborators shipped samples in one of three forms: frozen whole blood, isolated PBMCs, or DNA extracted from either of those sample types. The sequence joins TRBV7-9 to TRBJ1-2; a stretch of 7 junction bases matches TRBD1. The specimen was peripheral blood. The receptor's source is a man between 45 and 60 years old with active COVID-19. The DNA sequence reads TGTGCCAGCAGCTTTGGTCCCCAGGGGGGATATGGCTACACCTTC. This yields the protein CASSFGPQGGYGYTF.